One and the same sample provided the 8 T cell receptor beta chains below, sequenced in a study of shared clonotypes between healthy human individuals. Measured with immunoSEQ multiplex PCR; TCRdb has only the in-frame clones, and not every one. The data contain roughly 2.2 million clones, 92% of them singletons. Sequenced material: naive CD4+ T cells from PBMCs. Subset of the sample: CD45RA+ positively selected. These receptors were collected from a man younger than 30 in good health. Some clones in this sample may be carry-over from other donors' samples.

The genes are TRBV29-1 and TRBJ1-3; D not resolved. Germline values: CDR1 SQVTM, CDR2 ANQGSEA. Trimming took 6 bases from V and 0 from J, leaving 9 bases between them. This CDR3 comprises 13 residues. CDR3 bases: TGCAGCGTCCCGGCCTCCTCTGGAAACACCATATATTTT. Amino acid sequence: CSVPASSGNTIYF.

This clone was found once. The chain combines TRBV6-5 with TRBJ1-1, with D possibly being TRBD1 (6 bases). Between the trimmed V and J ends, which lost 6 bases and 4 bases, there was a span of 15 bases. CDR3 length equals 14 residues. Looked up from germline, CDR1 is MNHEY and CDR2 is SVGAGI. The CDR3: CASSRAWGPTEAFF. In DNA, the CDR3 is TGTGCCAGCAGCCGCGCCTGGGGGCCCACTGAAGCTTTCTTT.

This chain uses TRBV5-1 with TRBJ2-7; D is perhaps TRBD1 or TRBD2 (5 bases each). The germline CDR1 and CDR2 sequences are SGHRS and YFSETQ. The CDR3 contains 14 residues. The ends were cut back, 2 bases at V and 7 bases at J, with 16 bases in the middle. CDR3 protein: CASSLQERGKEQYF. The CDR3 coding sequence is TGCGCCAGCAGCTTACAGGAACGAGGGAAGGAGCAGTACTTC.

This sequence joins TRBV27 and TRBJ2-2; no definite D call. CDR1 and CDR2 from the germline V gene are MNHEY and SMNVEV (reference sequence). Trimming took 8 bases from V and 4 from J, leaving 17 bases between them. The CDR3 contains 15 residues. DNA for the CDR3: TGTGCCAGCCGCCTCCTAGTGCGGAGCACCGGGGAGCTGTTTTTT. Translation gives CASRLLVRSTGELFF.

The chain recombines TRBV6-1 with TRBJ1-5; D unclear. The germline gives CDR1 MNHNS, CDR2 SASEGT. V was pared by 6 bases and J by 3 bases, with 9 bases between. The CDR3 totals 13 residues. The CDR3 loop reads CASRERVNQPQHF. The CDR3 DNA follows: TGTGCCAGCAGGGAGAGGGTCAATCAGCCCCAGCATTTT.

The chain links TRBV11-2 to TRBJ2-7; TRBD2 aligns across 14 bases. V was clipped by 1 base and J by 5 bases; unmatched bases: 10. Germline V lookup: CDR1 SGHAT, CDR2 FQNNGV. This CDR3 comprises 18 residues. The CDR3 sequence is CASSLGPGLAGVTNEQYF. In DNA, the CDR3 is TGTGCCAGCAGCTTAGGACCGGGACTAGCGGGAGTTACTAACGAGCAGTACTTC.

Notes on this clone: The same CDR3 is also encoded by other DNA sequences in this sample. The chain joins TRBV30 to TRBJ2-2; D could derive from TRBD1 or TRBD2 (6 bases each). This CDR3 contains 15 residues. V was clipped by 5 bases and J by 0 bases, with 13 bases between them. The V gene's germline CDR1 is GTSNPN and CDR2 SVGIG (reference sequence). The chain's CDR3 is CAWQGLASNTGELFF. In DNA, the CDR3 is TGTGCCTGGCAGGGGCTAGCGTCGAACACCGGGGAGCTGTTTTTT.

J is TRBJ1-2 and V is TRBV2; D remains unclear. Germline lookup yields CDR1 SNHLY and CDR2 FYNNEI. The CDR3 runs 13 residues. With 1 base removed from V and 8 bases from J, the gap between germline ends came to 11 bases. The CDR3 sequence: CASSEDGGIGYTF. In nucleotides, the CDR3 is TGTGCCAGCAGTGAAGACGGAGGGATCGGCTACACCTTC.